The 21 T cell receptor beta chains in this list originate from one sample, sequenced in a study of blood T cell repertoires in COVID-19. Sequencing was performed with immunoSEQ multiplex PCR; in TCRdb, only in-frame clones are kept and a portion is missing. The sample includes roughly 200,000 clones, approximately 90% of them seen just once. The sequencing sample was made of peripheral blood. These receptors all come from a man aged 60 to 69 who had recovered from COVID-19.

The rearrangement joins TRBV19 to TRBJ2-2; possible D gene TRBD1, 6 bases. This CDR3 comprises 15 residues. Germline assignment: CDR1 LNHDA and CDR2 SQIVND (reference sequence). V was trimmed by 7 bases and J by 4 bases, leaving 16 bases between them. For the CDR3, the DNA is TGTGCCAGTATCAGGGGCCCTGCGGGCACCGGGGAGCTGTTTTTT. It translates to CASIRGPAGTGELFF.

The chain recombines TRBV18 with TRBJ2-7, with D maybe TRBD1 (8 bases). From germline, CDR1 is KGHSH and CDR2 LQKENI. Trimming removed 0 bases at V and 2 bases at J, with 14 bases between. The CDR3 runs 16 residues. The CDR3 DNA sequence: TGTGCCAGCTCACCACCGAGTACAGGGGGGGCCTACGAGCAGTACTTC. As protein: CASSPPSTGGAYEQYF.

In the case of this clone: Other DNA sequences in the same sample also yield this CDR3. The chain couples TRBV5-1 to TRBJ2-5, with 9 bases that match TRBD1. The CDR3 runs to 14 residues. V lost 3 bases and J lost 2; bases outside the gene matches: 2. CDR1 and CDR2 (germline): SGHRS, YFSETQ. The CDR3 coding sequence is TGCGCCAGCAGCTCGGGACAGGGTCAAGAGACCCAGTACTTC. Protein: CASSSGQGQETQYF.

The CDR3 region is CAFRGARSTDTQYF. In nucleotides, the CDR3 is TGTGCCTTCCGCGGGGCTCGAAGCACAGATACGCAGTATTTT. The V and J genes are TRBV30 and TRBJ2-3; D possibly corresponds to TRBD2 (6 bases). V lost 7 bases, J lost 0 bases, and 14 bases lay in between. From germline, CDR1 is GTSNPN and CDR2 SVGIG (reference sequence). The CDR3 extends over 14 amino acids.

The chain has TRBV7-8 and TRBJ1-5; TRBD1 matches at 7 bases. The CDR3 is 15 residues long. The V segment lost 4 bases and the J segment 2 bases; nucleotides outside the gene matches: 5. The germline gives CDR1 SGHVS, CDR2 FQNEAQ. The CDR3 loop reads CASSSGGRGNQPQHF. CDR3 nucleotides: TGTGCCAGCAGCTCAGGGGGTAGGGGCAATCAGCCCCAGCATTTT.

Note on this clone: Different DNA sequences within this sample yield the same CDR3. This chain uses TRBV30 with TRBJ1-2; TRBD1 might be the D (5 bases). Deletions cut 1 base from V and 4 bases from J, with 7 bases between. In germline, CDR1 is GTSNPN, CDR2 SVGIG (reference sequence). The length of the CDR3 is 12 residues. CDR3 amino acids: CAWSAGGYGYTF. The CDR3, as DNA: TGTGCCTGGAGTGCGGGGGGCTATGGCTACACCTTC.

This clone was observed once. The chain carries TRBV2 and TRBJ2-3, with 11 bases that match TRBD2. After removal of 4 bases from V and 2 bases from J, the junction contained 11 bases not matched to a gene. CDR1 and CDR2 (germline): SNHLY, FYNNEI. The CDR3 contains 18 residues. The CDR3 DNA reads TGTGCCAGCAGTGGATGGGTCGGGACTAGCGGTTCCACAGATACGCAGTATTTT. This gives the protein CASSGWVGTSGSTDTQYF.

CDR3 sequence (DNA): TGTGCCAGCTCATTTGACAGACCTAGCAATCAGCCCCAGCATTTT. This gives the protein CASSFDRPSNQPQHF. The V gene is TRBV18, the J gene TRBJ1-5; possible D gene TRBD1, 5 bases. V lost 5 bases to trimming and J lost 0 bases, with 11 bases between them. Germline V gives CDR1 KGHSH, CDR2 LQKENI. The length of the CDR3 is 15 residues.

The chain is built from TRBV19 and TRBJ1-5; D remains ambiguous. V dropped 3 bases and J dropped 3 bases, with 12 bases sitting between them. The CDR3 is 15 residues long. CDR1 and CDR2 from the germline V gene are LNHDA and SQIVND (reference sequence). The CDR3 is CASSMNTNVNQPQHF. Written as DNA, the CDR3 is TGTGCCAGTAGTATGAACACTAATGTCAATCAGCCCCAGCATTTT.

The CDR3 bases are TGTGCCAGCAGCTCCGGACACCTAGCCTACGAGCAGTACTTC. Its translation: CASSSGHLAYEQYF. The rearrangement joins TRBV7-3 to TRBJ2-7, with D perhaps TRBD1 (5 bases). The CDR3 loop spans 14 amino acids. V was shortened by 4 bases and J by 2 bases, with 12 bases between the two germline ends. Germline lookup yields CDR1 SGHTA and CDR2 FQGTGA.

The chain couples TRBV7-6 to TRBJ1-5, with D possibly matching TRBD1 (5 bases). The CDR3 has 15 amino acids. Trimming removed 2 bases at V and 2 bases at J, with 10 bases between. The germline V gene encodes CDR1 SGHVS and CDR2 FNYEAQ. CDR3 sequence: CASSLRGRRNQPQHF. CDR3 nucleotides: TGTGCCAGCAGCTTAAGGGGCCGTCGCAATCAGCCCCAGCATTTT.

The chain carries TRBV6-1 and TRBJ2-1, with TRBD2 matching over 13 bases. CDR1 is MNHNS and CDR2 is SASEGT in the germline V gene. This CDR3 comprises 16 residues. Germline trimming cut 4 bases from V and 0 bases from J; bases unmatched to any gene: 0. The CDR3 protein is CASSGTSGSSYNEQFF. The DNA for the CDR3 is TGTGCCAGCAGTGGGACTAGCGGGAGCTCCTACAATGAGCAGTTCTTC.

Here the CDR3 reads CASSSPGVPLGEQYF. DNA for the CDR3: TGTGCCAGCAGTTCGCCAGGTGTTCCACTAGGAGAGCAGTACTTC. The chain joins TRBV28 to TRBJ2-7; tentatively, D is TRBD2 (5 bases). Germline CDR1 and CDR2: MDHEN and SYDVKM. V was shortened by 4 bases and J by 7 bases, with 20 bases between the two germline ends. The CDR3 spans 15 residues. Complete variable domain (other parts from reference TRBV28 and TRBJ2-7): DVKVTQSSRYLVKRTGEKVFLECVQDMDHENMFWYRQDPGLGLRLIYFSYDVKMKEKGDIPEGYSVSREKKERFSLILESASTNQTSMYLCASSSPGVPLGEQYFGPGTRLTVT.

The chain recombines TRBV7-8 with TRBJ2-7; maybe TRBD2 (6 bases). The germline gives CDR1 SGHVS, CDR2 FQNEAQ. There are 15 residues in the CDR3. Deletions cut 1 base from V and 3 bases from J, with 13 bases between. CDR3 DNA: TGTGCCAGCAGCTTAGAAGACTTCGGGGGCTACGAGCAGTACTTC. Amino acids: CASSLEDFGGYEQYF.

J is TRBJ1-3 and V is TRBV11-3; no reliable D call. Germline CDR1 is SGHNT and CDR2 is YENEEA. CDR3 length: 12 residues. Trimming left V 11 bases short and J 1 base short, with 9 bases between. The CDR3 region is CAVRESGNTIYF. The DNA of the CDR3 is TGTGCCGTACGGGAGTCTGGAAACACCATATATTTT.

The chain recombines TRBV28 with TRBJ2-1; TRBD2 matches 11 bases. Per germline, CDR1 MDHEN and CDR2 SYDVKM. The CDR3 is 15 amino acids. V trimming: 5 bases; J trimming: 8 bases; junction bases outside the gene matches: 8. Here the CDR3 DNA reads TGTGCCAGCAGTAAGCGACTAGCGGGAATCTATGAGCAGTTCTTC. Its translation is CASSKRLAGIYEQFF.

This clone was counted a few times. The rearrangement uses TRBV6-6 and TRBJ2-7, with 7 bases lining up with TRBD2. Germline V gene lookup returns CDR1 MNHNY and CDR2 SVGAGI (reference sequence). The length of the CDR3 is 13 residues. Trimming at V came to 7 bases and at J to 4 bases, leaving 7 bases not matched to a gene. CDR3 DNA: TGTGCCAGCAAGCGGGGAGATAGGTACGAGCAGTACTTC. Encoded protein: CASKRGDRYEQYF.

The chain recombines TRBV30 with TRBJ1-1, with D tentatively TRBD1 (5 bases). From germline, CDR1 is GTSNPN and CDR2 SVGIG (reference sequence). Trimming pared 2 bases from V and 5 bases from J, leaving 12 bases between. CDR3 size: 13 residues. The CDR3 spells CAWSPGGRTEAFF. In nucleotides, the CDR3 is TGTGCCTGGAGTCCGGGGGGGAGGACTGAAGCTTTCTTT.

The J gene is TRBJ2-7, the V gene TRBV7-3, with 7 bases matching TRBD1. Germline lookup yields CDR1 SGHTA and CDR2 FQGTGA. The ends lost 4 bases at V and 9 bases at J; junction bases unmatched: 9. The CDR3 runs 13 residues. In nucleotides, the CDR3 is TGTGCCAGCAGCTCAGAAACAGGGGTCGGGCAGTACTTC. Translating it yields CASSSETGVGQYF.

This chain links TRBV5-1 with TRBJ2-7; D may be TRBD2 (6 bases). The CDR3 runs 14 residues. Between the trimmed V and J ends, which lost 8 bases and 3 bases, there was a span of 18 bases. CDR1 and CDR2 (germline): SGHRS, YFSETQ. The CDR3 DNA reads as TGCGCCAGTTCTGGCGGAGGGGACCTCTACGAGCAGTACTTC. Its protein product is CASSGGGDLYEQYF.

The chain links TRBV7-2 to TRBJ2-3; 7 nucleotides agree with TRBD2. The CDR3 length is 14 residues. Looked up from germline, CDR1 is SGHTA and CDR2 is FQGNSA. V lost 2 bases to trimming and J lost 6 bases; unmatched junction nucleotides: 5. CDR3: CASSLLAEDDTQYF. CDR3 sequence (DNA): TGTGCCAGCAGCTTACTAGCGGAGGACGATACGCAGTATTTT.